The 11 T cell receptor beta chains below all came from one sample that was sequenced in a study of blood T cell repertoires in COVID-19. Assay used: immunoSEQ multiplex PCR; TCRdb lists only in-frame clones, some missing. The data contain some 420,000 clones, 80% to 90% of them singletons. The sequenced material came from PBMCs or T cells enriched from blood (not recorded which). These receptors all come from a man aged 25 to 40 who had recovered from COVID-19.

V is TRBV18 and J is TRBJ1-6, with 7 bases aligning to TRBD1. The J segment lost 7 bases and the V segment lost 5 bases, leaving 5 bases of the junction unmatched. Germline V lookup: CDR1 KGHSH, CDR2 LQKENI. The CDR3 runs to 14 residues. For the CDR3, the DNA is TGTGCCAGCTCAACCGGGACAGAGAATTCACCCCTCCACTTT. Its protein product is CASSTGTENSPLHF.

This chain links TRBV11-2 with TRBJ2-5, with D tentatively TRBD2 (6 bases). Germline loops: CDR1 SGHAT, CDR2 FQNNGV. Trimming cost V 0 bases and J 7 bases, with 21 bases left between them. The CDR3 spans 17 residues. CDR3 residues: CASSLEPPGSGAGTQYF. Here the CDR3 DNA reads TGTGCCAGCAGCTTAGAGCCCCCCGGGTCGGGAGCGGGGACCCAGTACTTC.

The J gene is TRBJ1-1, the V gene TRBV27; the match to TRBD1 covers 7 bases. Germline CDR1 and CDR2: MNHEY and SMNVEV (reference sequence). Trimming removed 1 base from V and 4 bases from J; junction bases left unmatched: 6. The CDR3 consists of 15 residues. The CDR3 DNA reads as TGTGCCAGCAGTTTATACCCCGGGACAGCCACTGAAGCTTTCTTT. Protein product: CASSLYPGTATEAFF.

This chain uses TRBV4-1 with TRBJ2-3; perhaps TRBD2 as D (5 bases). Trimming took off 1 base at V and 6 bases at J, with 14 bases between the two ends. CDR3 size: 15 residues. The germline V gene has CDR1 MGHRA and CDR2 YSYEKL. Here the CDR3 reads CASSQGSGKRDTQYF. In DNA form, the CDR3 reads TGCGCCAGCAGCCAAGGAAGCGGTAAAAGGGATACGCAGTATTTT.

The chain recombines TRBV5-1 with TRBJ1-6, with 11 bases fitting TRBD1. The J segment lost 9 bases and the V segment lost 0 bases, leaving 2 bases of the junction unmatched. This CDR3 spans 15 amino acids. Per germline, CDR1 SGHRS and CDR2 YFSETQ. The CDR3 here is CASSLGTGGPSPLHF. CDR3 coding DNA: TGCGCCAGCAGCTTGGGGACAGGGGGCCCTTCACCCCTCCACTTT.

The chain combines TRBV5-1 with TRBJ2-2; no definite D call. This CDR3 contains 14 residues. Trimming took 5 bases from V and 3 from J, leaving 11 bases between them. Germline CDR1 is SGHRS and CDR2 is YFSETQ. The CDR3 here is CASRELADTGELFF. The CDR3 nucleotides are TGCGCCAGCAGAGAACTCGCGGACACCGGGGAGCTGTTTTTT.

The V gene is TRBV28, the J gene TRBJ1-5, with no clear D. Deletions cut 2 bases from V and 6 bases from J, with 8 bases between. From germline, CDR1 is MDHEN and CDR2 SYDVKM. This CDR3 is built from 13 residues. This chain's CDR3 is CASSLTRSQPQHF. The CDR3 nucleotides read TGTGCCAGCAGTTTAACCCGTAGTCAGCCCCAGCATTTT.

The V and J genes are TRBV12-3 or TRBV12-4 and TRBJ2-4; the D is unclear. The CDR3 covers 13 residues. Trimming stripped 6 bases from V and 2 bases from J, with 8 bases between. CDR3 loop: CASSQSPKNIQYF. In DNA, the CDR3 is TGTGCCAGCAGCCAGTCCCCCAAAAACATTCAGTACTTC.

This clone appeared once. This sequence joins TRBV5-4 and TRBJ2-5; D is unresolved. The length of the CDR3 is 13 residues. Germline V CDR1 and CDR2: SGHNT, YYREEE (reference sequence). Trimming pared 2 bases from V and 5 bases from J, leaving 10 bases between. This chain's CDR3 is CASSFGDRETQYF. In DNA, the CDR3 is TGTGCCAGCAGCTTCGGAGATCGGGAGACCCAGTACTTC.

The chain joins TRBV7-2 to TRBJ2-3, with D possibly matching TRBD2 (6 bases). The CDR3 is made up of 13 amino acids. V lost 1 base and J 6 bases, leaving 8 bases between the germline ends. Germline V CDR1 and CDR2: SGHTA, FQGNSA. The CDR3: CASSLDRGDTQYF. The CDR3, as DNA: TGTGCCAGCAGCTTAGACCGGGGGGATACGCAGTATTTT.

The chain recombines TRBV5-1 with TRBJ1-2; D perhaps matches TRBD1 (6 bases). Germline CDR1 SGHRS, CDR2 YFSETQ. Trimming took off 4 bases at V and 4 bases at J, with 14 bases between the two ends. CDR3 length: 14 residues. The DNA for the CDR3 is TGCGCCAGCAGCCCGATGGGGGCGAGCTATGGCTACACCTTC. This sequence encodes CASSPMGASYGYTF.